These 27 T cell receptor beta chains share one sample of origin, sequenced in a study of spatial heterogeneity in lung cancer. The time point is: blood at routine non-recurrence follow-up after resection. TCRdb fed the 5' RACE reads into MiXCR, producing one record per CDR3 protein. The table shows under 150,000 distinct CDR3 sequences, with roughly 10% occurring only once. The material was PBMCs, obtained at follow-up. Source of these receptors: a female donor with early-stage non-small cell lung cancer.

The genes are TRBV5-8 and TRBJ2-1, with D uncertain. Germline V gene data show CDR1 as SGHTS and CDR2 as YDEGEE. This CDR3 region has 12 residues. Trimming left V 7 bases short and J 4 bases short, with 9 bases between. The CDR3 is CASRWEYNEQFF. CDR3 nucleotides: TGTGCCAGCCGATGGGAATACAATGAGCAGTTCTTC.

This clonotype was seen a handful of times. The gene calls are TRBV27 and TRBJ2-5; the D gene is possibly TRBD2 (5 bases). The CDR3 totals 15 residues. Trimming shortened V by 3 bases and J by 2 bases, and 13 bases separated the two germline ends. CDR1 is MNHEY, CDR2 SMNVEV, per germline (reference sequence). CDR3 sequence reads: CASSFLSATQETQYF. The CDR3 DNA is TGTGCCAGCAGTTTTCTTAGCGCAACTCAAGAGACCCAGTACTTC.

This clonotype was counted at least ten times. This chain links TRBV7-9 with TRBJ2-4; 9 bases line up with TRBD2. The CDR3 consists of 19 residues. J gave up 8 bases and V 5 bases, and 22 bases lay outside the gene matches. Germline V lookup: CDR1 SEHNR, CDR2 FQNEAQ (reference sequence). The CDR3 is CASSPAPFPPDSGSHIQYF. The CDR3 nucleotides are TGTGCCAGCAGCCCCGCCCCTTTTCCGCCCGATAGCGGGAGTCACATTCAGTACTTC.

The chain combines TRBV20-1 with TRBJ2-1; 13 nucleotides align to TRBD2. CDR1 is DFQATT and CDR2 is SNEGSKA in the germline V gene (reference sequence). The CDR3 has 15 residues. After removal of 3 bases from V and 7 bases from J, the junction contained 6 bases not matched to a gene. The CDR3 here is CSARSGLAGYNEQFF. In DNA form, the CDR3 reads TGCAGTGCTAGGTCGGGACTAGCGGGATATAATGAGCAGTTCTTC.

The chain has TRBV5-1 and TRBJ1-2, with 9 bases fitting TRBD1. The V segment lost 4 bases and the J segment 7 bases; nucleotides outside the gene matches: 14. CDR3 size: 16 residues. Germline values: CDR1 SGHRS, CDR2 YFSETQ. The CDR3 sequence: CASSVDTTGGARGYTF. The CDR3 DNA is TGCGCCAGCAGCGTCGACACTACAGGGGGCGCCCGTGGCTACACCTTC.

This clonotype has only a few counts. The chain uses TRBV7-9 and TRBJ1-1, with TRBD1 as a possible D gene (6 bases). Germline CDR1 is SEHNR and CDR2 is FQNEAQ (reference sequence). Deletions cut 2 bases from V and 5 bases from J, with 15 bases between. This CDR3 contains 15 residues. The CDR3 DNA sequence: TGTGCCAGCAGCTTATCCCAGCTAGGGGGAACTGAAGCTTTCTTT. This gives the protein CASSLSQLGGTEAFF.

V and J are TRBV3-1 and TRBJ2-7; D not certain. This CDR3 spans 14 amino acids. V was shortened by 0 bases and J by 5 bases, with 11 bases between the two germline ends. From germline, CDR1 is LGHDT and CDR2 YNNKEL (reference sequence). CDR3 region: CASSQDRASHEQYF. CDR3 bases: TGTGCCAGCAGCCAAGACCGGGCATCGCACGAGCAGTACTTC.

V gene TRBV7-3 combines with J gene TRBJ2-2; D is tentatively TRBD1 or TRBD2 (5 bases each). V was clipped by 5 bases and J by 5 bases, with 12 bases between them. There are 14 residues in the CDR3. CDR1 SGHTA and CDR2 FQGTGA come from the germline V gene. Written as DNA, the CDR3 is TGTGCCAGCAGCCGGGACCTAACAACCGGGGAGCTGTTTTTT. This codes for CASSRDLTTGELFF.

This clonotype occurred a few times. The V gene is TRBV7-2, the J gene TRBJ2-1; D is possibly TRBD1 or TRBD2 (5 bases each). Germline assignment: CDR1 SGHTA and CDR2 FQGNSA. This CDR3 region has 15 residues. Trimming took off 4 bases at V and 4 bases at J, with 14 bases between the two ends. CDR3 in amino acids: CASSSPGPYYNEQFF. The CDR3 DNA is TGTGCCAGCAGCTCACCGGGACCCTATTACAATGAGCAGTTCTTC.

This clonotype was recorded many times. This chain links TRBV5-1 with TRBJ1-6; D is perhaps TRBD1 (5 bases). From germline, CDR1 is SGHRS and CDR2 YFSETQ. The V and J ends lost 0 bases and 15 bases respectively, with 19 bases between them. The CDR3 runs to 15 residues. The chain's CDR3 is CASSLDGGSHVLLHF. Here the CDR3 DNA reads TGCGCCAGCAGCTTGGATGGGGGGAGCCACGTTCTCCTCCACTTT.

This chain joins TRBV7-8 and TRBJ1-6, with D maybe TRBD1 (5 bases). CDR1 is SGHVS and CDR2 is FQNEAQ in the germline V gene. The CDR3 is 19 amino acids. Between the trimmed V and J ends, which lost 1 base and 13 bases, there was a span of 29 bases. The CDR3 protein is CASSLVVGARRPRAIPLHF. DNA for the CDR3: TGTGCCAGCAGCTTAGTTGTAGGGGCCCGAAGACCGCGTGCGATTCCCCTCCACTTT.

A few counts support this clonotype. J is TRBJ2-7 and V is TRBV7-8, with 9 bases fitting TRBD1. The CDR3 loop spans 19 amino acids. Per germline, CDR1 SGHVS and CDR2 FQNEAQ. The V segment lost 5 bases and the J segment 4 bases; nucleotides outside the gene matches: 21. Written as DNA, the CDR3 is TGTGCCAGCAGCACCCGGGACAGGGCTAAAGTCTTCAAACCTTACGAGCAGTACTTC. It encodes CASSTRDRAKVFKPYEQYF.

This clonotype was recorded a few times. V gene TRBV19 combines with J gene TRBJ1-2; no clear D gene. CDR1 LNHDA and CDR2 SQIVND come from the germline V gene (reference sequence). The ends were cut back, 2 bases at V and 0 bases at J, with 10 bases in the middle. The CDR3 runs to 15 residues. The CDR3 here is CASSISVTANYGYTF. The DNA for the CDR3 is TGTGCCAGTAGTATAAGTGTCACAGCTAACTATGGCTACACCTTC.

Of note for this clonotype: This sequence may be a read error, since a much larger clone differs from it by one base. The chain joins TRBV7-2 to TRBJ2-3; the match to TRBD2 covers 13 bases. V shed 2 bases, J shed 1 base, and the junction held 6 bases outside the gene matches. This CDR3 spans 18 amino acids. The V gene's germline CDR1 is SGHTA and CDR2 FQGNSA. CDR3 region: CTSSLTGLAGLRTDTQYF. In DNA, the CDR3 is TGTACCAGCAGCTTAACGGGACTAGCGGGACTCCGCACAGATACGCAGTATTTT. The full variable domain, in which reference TRBV7-2 and TRBJ2-3 provide the parts outside the CDR3, is GAGVSQSPSNKVTEKGKDVELRCDPISGHTALYWYRQSLGQGLEFLIYFQGNSAPDKSGLPSDRFSAERTGGSVSTLTIQRTQQEDSAVYLCTSSLTGLAGLRTDTQYFGPGTRLTVL.

This clonotype was seen repeatedly, ten times or more. The rearrangement uses TRBV12-3 or TRBV12-4 and TRBJ1-1; the D gene is possibly TRBD1 (5 bases). V dropped 5 bases and J dropped 1 base, with 11 bases sitting between them. The CDR3 spans 14 residues. CDR3 sequence: CASSLRGGNTEAFF. Here the CDR3 DNA reads TGTGCCAGCAGTCTCCGCGGGGGGAACACTGAAGCTTTCTTT.

This clonotype was counted between two and nine times. This chain connects TRBV9 to TRBJ2-5; D gene ambiguous. V was cut by 0 bases and J by 3 bases, with 18 bases left in between. Per the germline V gene, CDR1 is SGDLS and CDR2 is YYNGEE. The CDR3 is 17 residues long. CDR3 region: CASSVAIGSVAEETQYF. The CDR3, as DNA: TGTGCCAGCAGCGTAGCTATCGGATCCGTTGCTGAAGAGACCCAGTACTTC.

Ten or more counts support this clonotype. The chain is built from TRBV28 and TRBJ2-1; 7 bases line up with TRBD2. Germline CDR1 reads MDHEN; CDR2 reads SYDVKM. Trimming removed 1 base from V and 7 bases from J; junction bases left unmatched: 13. The CDR3 sequence is 17 residues long. This CDR3 reads CASSLSSGPAGKNEQFF. CDR3 nucleotides: TGTGCCAGCAGTTTATCCTCAGGCCCAGCGGGAAAGAATGAGCAGTTCTTC.

The V gene is TRBV5-1, the J gene TRBJ1-5; D is perhaps TRBD1 (5 bases). The V gene lost 2 bases and the J gene lost 3 bases, with 12 bases spanning the gap. Germline CDR1 SGHRS, CDR2 YFSETQ. This CDR3 has 15 residues. CDR3 protein: CASSLGQGPNQPQHF. CDR3 nucleotide sequence: TGCGCCAGCAGCTTAGGGCAGGGACCCAATCAGCCCCAGCATTTT.

The chain couples TRBV6-6 to TRBJ2-1, with 12 bases aligning to TRBD2. The germline V gene encodes CDR1 MNHNY and CDR2 SVGAGI (reference sequence). This CDR3 has 16 residues. Trimming removed 0 bases from V and 8 bases from J; junction bases left unmatched: 5. Here the CDR3 reads CASSYSRTSGKDEQFF. In nucleotides, the CDR3 is TGTGCCAGCAGTTACTCGAGGACTAGCGGGAAGGATGAGCAGTTCTTC.

The chain is built from TRBV29-1 and TRBJ2-7, with 7 bases fitting TRBD1. CDR3 length: 13 residues. J was trimmed by 2 bases and V by 7 bases; bases with no gene match: 8. Germline CDR1 is SQVTM and CDR2 is ANQGSEA. CDR3 DNA sequence: TGCAGCGCCCGAGGGGGCGCCCCCTACGAGCAGTACTTC. Protein sequence: CSARGGAPYEQYF.

Only a few counts were recorded for this clonotype. This rearrangement joins TRBV7-2 to TRBJ1-2; 10 bases fit TRBD1. CDR1 is SGHTA, CDR2 FQGNSA, per germline. The CDR3 consists of 13 residues. V was pared by 5 bases and J by 13 bases, with 10 bases of the junction left unmatched. CDR3 sequence: CASSPGTGEKGTF. The CDR3, as DNA: TGTGCCAGCAGCCCAGGGACAGGGGAAAAGGGCACCTTC.

Ten or more counts support this clonotype. The chain combines TRBV29-1 with TRBJ2-3; 11 nucleotides agree with TRBD2. Trimming removed 7 bases from V and 4 bases from J; junction bases left unmatched: 7. Germline V gene sequence: CDR1 SQVTM, CDR2 ANQGSEA. This CDR3 spans 14 amino acids. CDR3 protein: CSAGSSGRSDTQYF. For the CDR3, the DNA is TGCAGCGCGGGGTCTAGCGGGAGGTCAGATACGCAGTATTTT.

Ten or more counts support this clonotype. The genes are TRBV7-2 and TRBJ2-6, with D uncertain. This CDR3 is built from 16 residues. V was clipped by 1 base and J by 0 bases, with 7 bases between them. From germline, CDR1 is SGHTA and CDR2 FQGNSA. The CDR3 here is CASSLDSRSGANVLTF. DNA for the CDR3: TGTGCCAGCAGCTTAGATAGCCGCTCTGGGGCCAACGTCCTGACTTTC.

The chain links TRBV28 to TRBJ2-6; weak D call: TRBD1 (6 bases). Germline V gene sequence: CDR1 MDHEN, CDR2 SYDVKM. The V and J ends lost 6 bases and 1 base respectively, with 10 bases between them. This CDR3 is built from 15 residues. CDR3 loop: CASRPTGSGANVLTF. CDR3 bases: TGTGCCAGCAGGCCCACAGGGTCTGGGGCCAACGTCCTGACTTTC.

This clonotype was counted between two and nine times. This chain joins TRBV6-1 and TRBJ2-3, with 8 bases that match TRBD1. The CDR3 runs 11 residues. Per the germline V gene, CDR1 is MNHNS and CDR2 is SASEGT. After removal of 10 bases from V and 3 bases from J, the junction contained 0 bases not matched to a gene. The CDR3 coding sequence is TGTGCCAACAGGGGGACAGATACGCAGTATTTT. This codes for CANRGTDTQYF.

This clonotype was detected a few times. V and J are TRBV29-1 and TRBJ1-2; possible D gene TRBD1, 6 bases. CDR1 is SQVTM, CDR2 ANQGSEA, per germline. The CDR3 loop spans 15 amino acids. Trimming pared 0 bases from V and 2 bases from J, leaving 13 bases between. The CDR3 loop reads CSVEDRGKSNYGYTF. The CDR3 DNA sequence: TGCAGCGTTGAAGACAGGGGAAAATCGAACTATGGCTACACCTTC.

A few counts support this clonotype. V gene TRBV6-1 combines with J gene TRBJ2-7, with 8 positions matching TRBD1. Losses at the gene ends were 5 bases for V and 4 bases for J; bases not matched to a gene: 1. Germline CDR1 and CDR2: MNHNS and SASEGT. CDR3 size: 12 residues. The CDR3 loop reads CASSWDRYEQYV. The CDR3 bases are TGTGCCAGCAGTTGGGACAGGTACGAGCAGTACGTC.